The text below deals with one TCR beta chain. These data originate in a study of control samples from healthy donors and cancer patients. Germline lookup yields CDR1 SGHKS and CDR2 YYEKEE (reference sequence). This CDR3 is built from 16 residues. The V gene lost 3 bases and the J gene lost 0 bases, with 12 bases spanning the gap. TCRdb keeps only in-frame clones here, not all; method: immunoSEQ multiplex PCR. The data show roughly 95,000 clones, with just over 90% seen just once and nearly 0.95% held by the top ten. The sequence was collected from a woman in her thirties in good health. Sequenced sample: blood. This chain uses TRBV5-5 with TRBJ1-4; D may be TRBD1 (6 bases). The CDR3 spells CASSSNSGATNEKLFF. The CDR3 DNA reads as TGTGCCAGCAGCTCTAACTCAGGGGCAACTAATGAAAAACTGTTTTTT.